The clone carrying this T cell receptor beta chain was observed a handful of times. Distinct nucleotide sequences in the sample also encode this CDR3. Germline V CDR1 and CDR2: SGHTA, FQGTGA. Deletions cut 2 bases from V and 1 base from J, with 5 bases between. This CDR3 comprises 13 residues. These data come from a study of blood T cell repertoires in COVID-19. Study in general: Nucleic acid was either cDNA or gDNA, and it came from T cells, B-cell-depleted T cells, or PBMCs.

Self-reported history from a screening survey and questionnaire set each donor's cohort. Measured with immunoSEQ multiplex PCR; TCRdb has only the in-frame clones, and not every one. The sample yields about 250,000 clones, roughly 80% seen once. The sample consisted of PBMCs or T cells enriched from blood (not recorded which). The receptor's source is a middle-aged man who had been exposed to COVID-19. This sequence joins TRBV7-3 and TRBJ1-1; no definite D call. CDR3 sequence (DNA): TGTGCCAGCAGCTTAGCGGGGAACACTGAAGCTTTCTTT. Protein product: CASSLAGNTEAFF.